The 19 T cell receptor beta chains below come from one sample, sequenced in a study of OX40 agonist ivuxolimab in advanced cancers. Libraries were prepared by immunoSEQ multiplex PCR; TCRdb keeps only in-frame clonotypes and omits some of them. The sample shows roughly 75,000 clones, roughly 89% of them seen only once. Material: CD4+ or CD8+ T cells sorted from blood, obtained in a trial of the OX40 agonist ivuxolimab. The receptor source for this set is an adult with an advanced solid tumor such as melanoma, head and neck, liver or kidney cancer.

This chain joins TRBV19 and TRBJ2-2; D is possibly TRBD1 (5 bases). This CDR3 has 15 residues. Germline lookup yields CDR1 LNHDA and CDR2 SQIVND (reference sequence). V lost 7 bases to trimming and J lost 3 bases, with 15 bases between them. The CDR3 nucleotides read TGTGCCAGTAATACGCAGGGTGCTCACACCGGGGAGCTGTTTTTT. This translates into CASNTQGAHTGELFF.

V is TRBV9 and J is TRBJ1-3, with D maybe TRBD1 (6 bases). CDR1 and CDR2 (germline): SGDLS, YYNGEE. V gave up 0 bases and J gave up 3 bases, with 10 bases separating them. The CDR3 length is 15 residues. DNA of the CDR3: TGTGCCAGCAGCGTAGAATGGGGGCTTGGAAACACCATATATTTT. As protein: CASSVEWGLGNTIYF.

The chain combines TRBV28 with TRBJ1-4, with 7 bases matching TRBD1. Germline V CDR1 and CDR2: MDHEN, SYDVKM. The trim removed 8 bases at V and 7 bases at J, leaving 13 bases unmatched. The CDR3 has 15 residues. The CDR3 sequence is CASGGIGGRSEKLFF. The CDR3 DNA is TGTGCCAGCGGAGGTATAGGGGGCAGGAGTGAAAAACTGTTTTTT.

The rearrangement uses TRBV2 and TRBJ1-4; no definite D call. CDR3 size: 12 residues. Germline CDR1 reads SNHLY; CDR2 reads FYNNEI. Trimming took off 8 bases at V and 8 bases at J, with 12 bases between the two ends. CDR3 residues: CASHSHGEKLFF. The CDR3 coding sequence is TGTGCCAGCCACTCTCACGGGGAAAAACTGTTTTTT.

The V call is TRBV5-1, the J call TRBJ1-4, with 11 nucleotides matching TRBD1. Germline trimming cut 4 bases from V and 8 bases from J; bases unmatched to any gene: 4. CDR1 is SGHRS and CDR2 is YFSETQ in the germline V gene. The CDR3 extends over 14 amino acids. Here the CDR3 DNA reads TGCGCCAGCAGCCTCGGGACAGGGGGAGAAAAACTGTTTTTT. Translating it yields CASSLGTGGEKLFF.

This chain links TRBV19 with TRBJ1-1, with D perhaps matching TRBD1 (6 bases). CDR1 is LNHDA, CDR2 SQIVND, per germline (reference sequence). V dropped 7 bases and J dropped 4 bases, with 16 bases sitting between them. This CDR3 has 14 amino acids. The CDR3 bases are TGTGCCAGTACCCACAACAGGGTCGGCACTGAAGCTTTCTTT. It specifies CASTHNRVGTEAFF.

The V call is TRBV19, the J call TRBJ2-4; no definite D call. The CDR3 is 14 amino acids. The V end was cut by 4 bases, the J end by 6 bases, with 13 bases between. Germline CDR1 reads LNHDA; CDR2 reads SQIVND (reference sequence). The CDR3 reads CASSTGPFGNIQYF. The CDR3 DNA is TGTGCCAGTAGTACGGGTCCTTTCGGAAACATTCAGTACTTC.

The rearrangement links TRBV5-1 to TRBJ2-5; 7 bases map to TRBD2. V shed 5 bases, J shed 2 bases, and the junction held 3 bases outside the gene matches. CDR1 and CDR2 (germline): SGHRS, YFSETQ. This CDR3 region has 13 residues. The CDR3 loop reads CASSRRGQETQYF. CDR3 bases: TGCGCCAGCAGTCGGCGGGGGCAAGAGACCCAGTACTTC.

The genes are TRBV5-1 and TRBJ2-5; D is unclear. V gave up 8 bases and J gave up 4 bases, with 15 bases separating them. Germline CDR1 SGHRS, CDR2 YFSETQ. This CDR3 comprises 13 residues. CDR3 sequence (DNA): TGCGCCAGTCCAAAGAAACTCTCAGAGACCCAGTACTTC. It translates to CASPKKLSETQYF.

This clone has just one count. The CDR3 is CASSVRGEDTQYF. CDR3 nucleotide sequence: TGTGCCAGCAGCGTACGGGGGGAGGATACGCAGTATTTT. The chain carries TRBV9 and TRBJ2-3, with TRBD2 identical over 7 bases. Germline V gene data show CDR1 as SGDLS and CDR2 as YYNGEE. The trim removed 1 base at V and 6 bases at J, leaving 2 bases unmatched. CDR3 length equals 13 residues.

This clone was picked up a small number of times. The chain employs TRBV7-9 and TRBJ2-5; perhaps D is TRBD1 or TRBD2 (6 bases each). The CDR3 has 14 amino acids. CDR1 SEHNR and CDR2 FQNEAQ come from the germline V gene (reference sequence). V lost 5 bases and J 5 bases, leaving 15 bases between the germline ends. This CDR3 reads CASSPWGAGETQYF. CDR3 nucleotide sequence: TGTGCCAGCAGCCCATGGGGGGCTGGGGAGACCCAGTACTTC.

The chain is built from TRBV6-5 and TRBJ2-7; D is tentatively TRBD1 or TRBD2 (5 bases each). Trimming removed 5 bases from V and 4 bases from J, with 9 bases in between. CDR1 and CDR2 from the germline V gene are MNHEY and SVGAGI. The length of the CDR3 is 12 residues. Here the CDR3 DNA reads TGTGCCAGCAGTCCGAGGGGTTACGAGCAGTACTTC. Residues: CASSPRGYEQYF.

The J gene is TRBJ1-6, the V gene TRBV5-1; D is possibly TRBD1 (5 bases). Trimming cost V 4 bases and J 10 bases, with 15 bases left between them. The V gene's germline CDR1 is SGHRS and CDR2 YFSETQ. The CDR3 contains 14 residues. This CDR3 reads CASSPGGGDSPLHF. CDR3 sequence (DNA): TGCGCCAGCAGCCCGGGGGGGGGTGACTCACCCCTCCACTTT.

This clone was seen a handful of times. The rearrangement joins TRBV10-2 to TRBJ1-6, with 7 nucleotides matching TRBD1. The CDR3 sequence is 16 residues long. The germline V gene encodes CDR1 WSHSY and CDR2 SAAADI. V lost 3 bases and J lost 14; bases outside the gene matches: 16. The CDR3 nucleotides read TGCGCCAGCAGTGACCCAATTCGGACAGGCGCCAGTTCCCTCCACTTT. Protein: CASSDPIRTGASSLHF.

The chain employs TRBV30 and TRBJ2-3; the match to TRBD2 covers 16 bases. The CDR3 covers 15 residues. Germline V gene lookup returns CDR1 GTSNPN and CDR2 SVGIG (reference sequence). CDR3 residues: CATGTSGGGTDTQYF. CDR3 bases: TGTGCTACCGGGACTAGCGGGGGGGGCACAGATACGCAGTATTTT.

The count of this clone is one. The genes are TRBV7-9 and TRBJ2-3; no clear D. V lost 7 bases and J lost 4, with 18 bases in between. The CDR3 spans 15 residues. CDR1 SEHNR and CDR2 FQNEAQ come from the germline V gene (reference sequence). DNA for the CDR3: TGTGCCAGCACCCCGTCATTTGCGGCCGCAGATACGCAGTATTTT. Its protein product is CASTPSFAAADTQYF. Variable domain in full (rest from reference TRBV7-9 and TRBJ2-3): DTGVSQNPRHKITKRGQNVTFRCDPISEHNRLYWYRQTLGQGPEFLTYFQNEAQLEKSRLLSDRFSAERPKGSFSTLEIQRTEQGDSAMYLCASTPSFAAADTQYFGPGTRLTVL.

CDR3 nucleotides: TGTGCCAGCAGTGGGGAATTGAACACTGAAGCTTTCTTT. Translating it yields CASSGELNTEAFF. The chain employs TRBV6-4 and TRBJ1-1; no clear D. V gave up 4 bases and J gave up 0 bases, with 6 bases separating them. The CDR3 spans 13 residues. The germline V gene encodes CDR1 MRHNA and CDR2 SNTAGT.

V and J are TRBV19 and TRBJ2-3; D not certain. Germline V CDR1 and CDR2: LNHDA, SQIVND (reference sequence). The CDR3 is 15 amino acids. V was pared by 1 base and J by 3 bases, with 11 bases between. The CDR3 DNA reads TGTGCCAGTAGTATAGGACCCTTGGGGACAGATACGCAGTATTTT. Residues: CASSIGPLGTDTQYF.

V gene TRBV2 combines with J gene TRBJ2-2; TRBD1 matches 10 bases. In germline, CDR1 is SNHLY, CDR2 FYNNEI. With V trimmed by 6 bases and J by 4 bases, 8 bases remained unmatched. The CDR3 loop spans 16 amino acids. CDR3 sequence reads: CASSPDRGLSTGELFF. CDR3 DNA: TGTGCCAGCAGCCCCGACAGGGGGCTGAGCACCGGGGAGCTGTTTTTT.